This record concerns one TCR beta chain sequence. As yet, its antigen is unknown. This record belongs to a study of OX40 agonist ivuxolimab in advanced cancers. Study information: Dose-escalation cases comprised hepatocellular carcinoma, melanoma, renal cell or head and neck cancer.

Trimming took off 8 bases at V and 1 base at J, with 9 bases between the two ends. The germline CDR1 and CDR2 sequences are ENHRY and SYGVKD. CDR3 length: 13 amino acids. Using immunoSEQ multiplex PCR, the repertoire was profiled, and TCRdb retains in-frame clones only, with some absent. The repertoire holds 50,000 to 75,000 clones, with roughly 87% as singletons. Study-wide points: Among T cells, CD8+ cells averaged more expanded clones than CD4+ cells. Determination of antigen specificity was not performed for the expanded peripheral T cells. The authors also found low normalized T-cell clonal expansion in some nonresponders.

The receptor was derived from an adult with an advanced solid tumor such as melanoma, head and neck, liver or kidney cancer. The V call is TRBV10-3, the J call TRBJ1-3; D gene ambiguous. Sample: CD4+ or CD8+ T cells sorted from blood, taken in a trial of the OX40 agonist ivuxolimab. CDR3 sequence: CAILDGSGNTIYF. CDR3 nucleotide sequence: TGTGCCATCTTAGACGGTTCTGGAAACACCATATATTTT.